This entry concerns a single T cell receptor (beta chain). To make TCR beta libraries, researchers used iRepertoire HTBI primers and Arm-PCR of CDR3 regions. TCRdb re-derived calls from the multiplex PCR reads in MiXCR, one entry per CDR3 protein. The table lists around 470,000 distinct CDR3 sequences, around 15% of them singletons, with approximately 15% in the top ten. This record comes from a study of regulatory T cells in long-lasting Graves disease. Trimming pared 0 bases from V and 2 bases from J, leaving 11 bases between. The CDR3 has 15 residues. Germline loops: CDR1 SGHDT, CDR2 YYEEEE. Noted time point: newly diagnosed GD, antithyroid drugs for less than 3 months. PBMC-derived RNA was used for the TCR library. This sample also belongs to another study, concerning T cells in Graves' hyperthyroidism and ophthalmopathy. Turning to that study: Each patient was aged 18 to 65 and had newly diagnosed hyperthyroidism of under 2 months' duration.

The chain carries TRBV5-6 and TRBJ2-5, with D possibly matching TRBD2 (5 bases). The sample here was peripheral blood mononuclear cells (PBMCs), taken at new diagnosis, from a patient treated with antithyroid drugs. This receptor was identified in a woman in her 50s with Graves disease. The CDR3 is CASSLAPGNQETQYF. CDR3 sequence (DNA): TGTGCCAGCAGCTTGGCCCCGGGAAATCAAGAGACCCAGTACTTC.